This T cell receptor beta chain was profiled in a study of cytomegalovirus exposure and HLA in healthy donors. Study information: The roughly 700 first-cohort repertoires and the 130 or so validation repertoires shared the same platform, a later analysis reported. Study-wide results and caveats: Researchers catalogued approximately 160 TCR beta chains as cytomegalovirus-associated. Generally TCR sequences proved uncommon, though certain public TCRs appeared in numerous donors.

Germline V gives CDR1 SQVTM, CDR2 ANQGSEA. The CDR3 spans 10 residues. Assay used: immunoSEQ multiplex PCR; TCRdb lists only in-frame clones, some missing. The repertoire holds fewer than 250,000 clones, with roughly 88% as singletons. This clone has just one count. Its specificity is unknown. The sequenced material came from PBMCs. This chain uses TRBV29-1 with TRBJ1-2; D perhaps matches TRBD1 (6 bases). The origin of this receptor is a woman aged 30 to 39 in good health and CMV-seropositive. In DNA form, the CDR3 reads TGCTCGGACAGCTCCTATGGCTACACCTTC. Translation: CSDSSYGYTF.